Listed here are 26 T cell receptor beta chains from one sample, sequenced in a study of blood T cells in healthy people across ages. It was with a sample-barcoded 5' primer and a J-beta primer mix that a second PCR of roughly 7 to 12 cycles was run. TCRdb re-called the 5' RACE reads through MiXCR, storing one row per CDR3 protein. Of 850,000 to 950,000 distinct CDR3 sequences listed, about 30% are singletons. Source material: blood. The receptors here all came from a woman aged 80 or over in good health.

Regarding this clonotype: The junction and the germline gene differ at one end; a read error may be behind it. The chain employs TRBV7-2 and TRBJ2-7; the D gene is possibly TRBD2 (5 bases). There are 12 residues in the CDR3. Germline V CDR1 and CDR2: SGHTA, FQGNSA. The CDR3 loop is CASGLYSYEQYF. The CDR3, as DNA: TGCGCCAGCGGCTTGTACTCCTACGAGCAGTACTTC.

This clonotype appeared many times. The V call is TRBV7-9, the J call TRBJ2-3; D remains unclear. The germline V gene encodes CDR1 SEHNR and CDR2 FQNEAQ (reference sequence). The CDR3 covers 14 residues. V was pared by 8 bases and J by 0 bases, with 12 bases between. The CDR3 reads CASEYISSTDTQYF. The CDR3 bases are TGTGCCAGCGAGTACATTTCTAGCACAGATACGCAGTATTTT.

This clonotype came up many times. This chain connects TRBV28 to TRBJ1-5; 8 bases are a match to TRBD1. V gave up 6 bases and J gave up 3 bases; unmatched junction bases: 10. The CDR3 runs 16 residues. Germline CDR1 reads MDHEN; CDR2 reads SYDVKM. This CDR3 is CASSPQGEFNNQPQHF. For the CDR3, the DNA is TGTGCCAGCAGCCCACAGGGGGAGTTTAACAATCAGCCCCAGCATTTT.

This clonotype was picked up a small number of times. This sequence joins TRBV18 and TRBJ2-1; 9 nucleotides match TRBD1. Trimming cost V 2 bases and J 4 bases; bases outside gene matches: 12. The CDR3 sequence is 18 residues long. Looked up from germline, CDR1 is KGHSH and CDR2 is LQKENI. In DNA form, the CDR3 reads TGTGCCAGCTCACCAGGGACAGGGAGAGGCCCTCGGTACAATGAGCAGTTCTTC. Protein sequence: CASSPGTGRGPRYNEQFF.

At least ten counts were recorded for this clonotype. The chain employs TRBV29-1 and TRBJ2-1; D possibly corresponds to TRBD2 (5 bases). With 7 bases removed from V and 6 bases from J, the gap between germline ends came to 19 bases. Per the germline V gene, CDR1 is SQVTM and CDR2 is ANQGSEA. The CDR3 runs 14 residues. The CDR3 DNA reads TGCAGCGGTGCGTCTCACCAACGGGGCAATGAGCAGTTCTTC. Translated: CSGASHQRGNEQFF.

In its sample, this clonotype was seen many times. J is TRBJ2-1 and V is TRBV3-1; 10 bases are a match to TRBD2. The CDR3 spans 14 residues. Per germline, CDR1 LGHDT and CDR2 YNNKEL (reference sequence). The ends lost 4 bases at V and 12 bases at J; junction bases unmatched: 9. The CDR3 region has the DNA TGTGCCAGCAGCCTAAAGGGGGCTAGCGGGGGGCAGTTCTTC. Translated: CASSLKGASGGQFF.

This clonotype was seen ten or more times. V gene TRBV6-1 combines with J gene TRBJ2-1; no firm D call. Trimming stripped 2 bases from V and 5 bases from J, with 7 bases between. The CDR3 length is 13 residues. Looked up from germline, CDR1 is MNHNS and CDR2 is SASEGT. The CDR3 bases are TGTGCCAGCAGTGAATTTGGGGACAATGAGCAGTTCTTC. It translates to CASSEFGDNEQFF.

Here the CDR3 DNA reads TGTGCCATCAGTGAAAGGGGGGGACAGGCGACGAAACAAGAGACCCAGTACTTC. This gives the protein CAISERGGQATKQETQYF. The V gene is TRBV10-3, the J gene TRBJ2-5; TRBD1 is a possible D gene (8 bases). The CDR3 contains 18 residues. Germline lookup yields CDR1 ENHRY and CDR2 SYGVKD. V lost 3 bases and J lost 2, with 22 bases in between.

This chain joins TRBV3-1 and TRBJ2-1; D could derive from TRBD1 or TRBD2 (5 bases each). Trimming cost V 0 bases and J 6 bases, with 12 bases left between them. The CDR3 extends over 15 amino acids. The germline V gene encodes CDR1 LGHDT and CDR2 YNNKEL (reference sequence). The CDR3 loop is CASSQDRVRGNEQFF. The CDR3 coding sequence is TGTGCCAGCAGCCAAGATAGGGTGAGGGGCAATGAGCAGTTCTTC.

This clonotype is a singleton in its sample. One end of the junction varies from germline; a read error may be responsible. The gene calls are TRBV7-2 and TRBJ1-5; no clear D gene. The CDR3 length is 14 residues. Germline CDR1 is SGHTA and CDR2 is FQGNSA. The CDR3 is CASSLGPSNQPRHF. The CDR3 DNA follows: TGTGCCAGCAGCTTGGGTCCCAGCAATCAGCCCCGGCATTTT. The full variable domain, its missing parts supplied by reference TRBV7-2 and TRBJ1-5, is GAGVSQSPSNKVTEKGKDVELRCDPISGHTALYWYRQSLGQGLEFLIYFQGNSAPDKSGLPSDRFSAERTGGSVSTLTIQRTQQEDSAVYLCASSLGPSNQPRHFGDGTRLSIL.

J is TRBJ2-7 and V is TRBV30; TRBD2 is a possible D gene (6 bases). The CDR3 extends over 15 amino acids. The V and J ends lost 0 bases and 3 bases respectively, with 15 bases between them. The V gene's germline CDR1 is GTSNPN and CDR2 SVGIG (reference sequence). CDR3 in amino acids: CAWSVRVAAHYEQYF. In DNA, the CDR3 is TGTGCCTGGAGTGTCCGGGTAGCGGCACACTACGAGCAGTACTTC.

There are many counts of this clonotype. The rearrangement joins TRBV6-5 to TRBJ2-5, with unresolved D. The germline CDR1 and CDR2 sequences are MNHEY and SVGAGI. This CDR3 contains 11 residues. Trimming shortened V by 6 bases and J by 5 bases, and 7 bases separated the two germline ends. CDR3 region: CASRGSETQYF. In nucleotides, the CDR3 is TGTGCCAGCAGGGGTAGTGAGACCCAGTACTTC.

The V and J genes are TRBV5-1 and TRBJ1-2; TRBD1 might be the D (5 bases). CDR1 and CDR2 (germline): SGHRS, YFSETQ. The V and J ends lost 0 bases and 0 bases respectively, with 24 bases between them. There are 20 residues in the CDR3. The CDR3: CASSLGLSLPPGAANYGYTF. CDR3 in DNA: TGCGCCAGCAGCTTGGGCCTTTCCCTACCGCCCGGGGCCGCTAACTATGGCTACACCTTC.

There are many counts of this clonotype. The chain has TRBV4-1 and TRBJ1-2; D is ambiguous. The length of the CDR3 is 17 residues. V lost 0 bases and J 7 bases, leaving 21 bases between the germline ends. Germline values: CDR1 MGHRA, CDR2 YSYEKL. In DNA, the CDR3 is TGCGCCAGCAGCCAAGATCTAAGCGGCAATCCTAGTGGTGGCTACACCTTC. Translation: CASSQDLSGNPSGGYTF.

This clonotype came up many times. The chain combines TRBV18 with TRBJ2-7; TRBD1 aligns across 7 bases. Germline trimming cut 2 bases from V and 3 bases from J; bases unmatched to any gene: 4. This CDR3 has 14 residues. CDR1 KGHSH and CDR2 LQKENI come from the germline V gene. The CDR3 coding sequence is TGTGCCAGCTCACCATCGACAGGGCGCTACGAGCAGTACTTC. It is translated as CASSPSTGRYEQYF.

The CDR3 sequence: CASGERLAGGLDTQYF. The CDR3 DNA reads as TGTGCCAGCGGCGAAAGACTAGCGGGGGGCCTGGATACGCAGTATTTT. The chain carries TRBV11-1 and TRBJ2-3; TRBD2 matches at 13 bases. The V gene end was trimmed by 8 bases and the J gene end by 6 bases; junction bases not matched to a gene: 11. Germline CDR1 is SGHAT and CDR2 is FQDESV (reference sequence). The CDR3 length is 16 residues.

V is TRBV7-2 and J is TRBJ1-6; no clear D gene. Per germline, CDR1 SGHTA and CDR2 FQGNSA. V was clipped by 2 bases and J by 7 bases, with 15 bases between them. This CDR3 is built from 16 residues. The CDR3 DNA sequence: TGTGCCAGCAGCTTAATCCCTGTTACGGGGAATTCACCCCTCCACTTT. Residues: CASSLIPVTGNSPLHF.

This clonotype was detected a few times. The junction departs from the called germline gene at one end, perhaps through a read error. The V call is TRBV7-7, the J call TRBJ2-1, with D perhaps TRBD2 (5 bases). In germline, CDR1 is SSHAT, CDR2 FNYEAQ (reference sequence). The CDR3 consists of 13 residues. In DNA form, the CDR3 reads TGTGCTAGCAGCTTAGCGTCAGGCAATGAGCAGTTCTTC. It is translated as CASSLASGNEQFF.

The sample holds many counts of this clonotype. The CDR3 bases are TGTGCCAGCAGTTCCGGGACACCGAATGAGCAGTTCTTC. It codes for CASSSGTPNEQFF. The chain carries TRBV12-3 or TRBV12-4 and TRBJ2-1; perhaps TRBD1 as D (6 bases). The V gene lost 4 bases and the J gene lost 7 bases, with 11 bases spanning the gap. This CDR3 region has 13 residues.

Ten or more counts support this clonotype. The gene calls are TRBV24-1 and TRBJ2-3, with TRBD1 identical over 9 bases. The CDR3 is 19 amino acids. Germline V gene data show CDR1 as KGHDR and CDR2 as SFDVKD. V dropped 2 bases and J dropped 2; count of bases not matched to a gene: 13. DNA of the CDR3: TGTGCCACCAGTGATTCCCCAGCCAGGGGACAGGGACACACAGATACGCAGTATTTT. Translated, it gives CATSDSPARGQGHTDTQYF.

About this clonotype itself: A much larger clone differs by one base, so this may be a read error. The V gene is TRBV9, the J gene TRBJ1-6, with 8 bases matching TRBD1. The CDR3 runs 14 residues. Germline CDR1 reads SGDLS; CDR2 reads YYNGEE. CDR3: CAGSVGQGGSPLHF. The CDR3 coding sequence is TGTGCCGGCAGCGTAGGACAGGGAGGCTCACCCCTCCACTTT.

This clonotype appeared a few times. The chain employs TRBV28 and TRBJ1-5; unclear D gene. The ends were cut back, 6 bases at V and 6 bases at J, with 18 bases in the middle. CDR1 and CDR2 from the germline V gene are MDHEN and SYDVKM. The CDR3 sequence is 15 residues long. The CDR3 spells CASRRLTHLGQPQHF. CDR3 bases: TGTGCCAGCAGACGACTAACTCACCTTGGTCAGCCCCAGCATTTT.

Of note for this clonotype: A read error is possible here, since a much larger clone lies one base away. The genes are TRBV27 and TRBJ2-1; 8 nucleotides align to TRBD1. CDR3 length equals 14 residues. With V trimmed by 6 bases and J by 9 bases, 10 bases remained unmatched. Germline-derived CDR1 and CDR2 are MNHEY and SMNVEV (reference sequence). CDR3 sequence (DNA): TGTGCCAGCAGGAAGGGACAGGAGCGGCTTGAGCAGTTCTTC. Its protein is CASRKGQERLEQFF.

This clonotype was seen only a few times. V usage is TRBV5-1 and J usage is TRBJ1-1, with D tentatively TRBD1 (5 bases). This CDR3 comprises 13 residues. CDR1 is SGHRS and CDR2 is YFSETQ in the germline V gene. V was clipped by 4 bases and J by 5 bases, with 12 bases between them. The CDR3 coding sequence is TGCGCCAGCAGCACCCGGGGGGGAACTGAAGCTTTCTTT. Amino acid sequence: CASSTRGGTEAFF.

Worth noting for this clonotype: This could be a read error, since a much larger clone is one nucleotide away. The chain carries TRBV3-1 and TRBJ1-2; D is undetermined. V gave up 4 bases and J gave up 5 bases, with 8 bases separating them. The CDR3 spans 12 residues. Germline lookup yields CDR1 LGHDT and CDR2 YNNKEL (reference sequence). CDR3 DNA: TGTGCCAGCAGCCCGGGTCGTTATGGCTACACCTTC. Protein: CASSPGRYGYTF.

Points on this clonotype: Its ends do not fully match the called genes, so a read error is possible. The rearrangement joins TRBV6-6 to TRBJ2-2; possibly TRBD1 for D (6 bases). Germline values: CDR1 MNHNY, CDR2 SVGAGI (reference sequence). This CDR3 contains 16 residues. The CDR3 loop reads CASSYGAGRDTGERFF. DNA for the CDR3: TGTGCCAGCAGTTACGGGGCAGGAAGGGACACCGGGGAGCGGTTTTTT.